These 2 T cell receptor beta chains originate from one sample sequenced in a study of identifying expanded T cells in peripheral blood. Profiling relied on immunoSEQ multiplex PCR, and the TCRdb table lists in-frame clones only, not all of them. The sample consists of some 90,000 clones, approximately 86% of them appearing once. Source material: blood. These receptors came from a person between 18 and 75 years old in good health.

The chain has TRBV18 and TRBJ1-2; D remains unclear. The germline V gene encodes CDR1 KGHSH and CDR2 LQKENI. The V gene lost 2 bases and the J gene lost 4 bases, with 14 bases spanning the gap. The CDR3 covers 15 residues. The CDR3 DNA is TGTGCCAGCTCACCAGCGTCTGGGGAAAGCTATGGCTACACCTTC. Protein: CASSPASGESYGYTF.

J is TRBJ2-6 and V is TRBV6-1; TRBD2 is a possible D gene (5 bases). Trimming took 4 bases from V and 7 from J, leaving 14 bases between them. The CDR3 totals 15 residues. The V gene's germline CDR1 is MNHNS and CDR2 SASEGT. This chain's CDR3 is CASSVETGSANVLTF. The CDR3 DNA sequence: TGTGCCAGCAGTGTGGAGACGGGGTCCGCCAACGTCCTGACTTTC.